The rows below give T cell receptor beta chains drawn from one sample of a study of T cells in Graves' hyperthyroidism and ophthalmopathy. TCRdb re-called the multiplex PCR reads through MiXCR, storing one row per CDR3 protein. The sample carries hundreds of thousands of distinct CDR3 sequences, more than 14% recorded once. The sequencing sample was made of blood. The receptors here all came from a woman in her forties or fifties with Graves' ophthalmopathy. Each CDR3 is given with its conserved first and last residue. D genes are given only for firm matches. Only some rows state a clone size, as once, few, many or a class for expanded clones.

v_call	cdr3_length	d_call	j_call	clone_size	cdr3_aa	cdr3_nt
TRBV3-1	13	NA	TRBJ1-1	many	CASAKTGNTEAFF	TGTGCCAGCGCCAAGACAGGGAACACTGAAGCTTTCTTT
TRBV20-1	16	NA	TRBJ1-5	few	CSARRGAYNSNQPQHF	TGCAGTGCTAGAAGGGGGGCTTACAATAGCAATCAGCCCCAGCATTTT
TRBV15	18	NA	TRBJ2-1	few	CATSSHRAEVPNYNEQFF	TGTGCCACCAGCTCCCATCGGGCGGAGGTTCCCAATTACAATGAGCAGTTCTTC
TRBV6-2/TRBV6-3	14	TRBD1	TRBJ1-5	many	CASSNRGFNQPQHF	TGTGCCAGCAGCAACAGGGGGTTCAATCAGCCCCAGCATTTT
TRBV6-5	16	NA	TRBJ2-7	NA	CASSLRTGASSYEQYF	TGTGCCAGCAGTTTAAGGACTGGCGCAAGCTCCTACGAGCAGTACTTC
TRBV27	16	NA	TRBJ2-3	few	CASSLSRGEGGDTQYF	TGTGCCAGCAGTTTATCGCGGGGCGAGGGCGGAGATACGCAGTATTTT
TRBV28	19	TRBD2	TRBJ2-1	many	CASSLVSGRRLSSYNEQFF	TGTGCCAGCAGTTTGGTAAGCGGGAGGCGTTTAAGCTCCTACAATGAGCAGTTCTTC
TRBV6-5	13	NA	TRBJ1-1	many	CASSYMVNTEAFF	TGTGCCAGCAGTTACATGGTGAACACTGAAGCTTTCTTT
TRBV6-1	12	NA	TRBJ1-1	NA	CASSPDTTEAFF	TGTGCCAGCAGTCCCGACACCACTGAAGCTTTCTTT
TRBV2	14	TRBD1	TRBJ1-2	many	CASLEGATTHGYTF	TGTGCCAGCCTAGAGGGGGCTACAACGCATGGCTACACCTTC
TRBV12-3/TRBV12-4	15	NA	TRBJ2-1	many	CASSLYGVTYNEQFF	TGTGCCAGCAGTTTATACGGGGTAACCTACAATGAGCAGTTCTTC
TRBV6-1	16	TRBD2	TRBJ2-7	NA	CASTTGRGVPTYEQYF	TGTGCCAGCACCACCGGGCGGGGGGTCCCGACCTACGAGCAGTACTTC
TRBV30	14	NA	TRBJ2-1	many	CAWSRASSYNEQFF	TGTGCCTGGAGTAGGGCTAGCTCCTACAATGAGCAGTTCTTC
TRBV5-1	14	NA	TRBJ1-2	NA	CASSLSPDTYGYTF	TGCGCCAGCAGCTTGTCCCCGGATACGTATGGCTACACCTTC
TRBV15	14	NA	TRBJ2-1	NA	CATSAQASYNEQFF	TGTGCCACCAGCGCCCAGGCCTCGTACAATGAGCAGTTCTTC
TRBV7-2	15	NA	TRBJ1-1	NA	CASSINVLKGTEAFF	TGTGCCAGCAGCATTAATGTACTTAAGGGGACTGAAGCTTTCTTT
TRBV10-3	14	NA	TRBJ1-6	few	CAISDGGRNSPLHF	TGTGCCATCAGTGATGGGGGTCGGAATTCACCCCTCCACTTT
TRBV14	15	NA	TRBJ2-7	many	CASSQEGSRFYEQYF	TGTGCCAGCAGCCAAGAGGGAAGCAGATTCTACGAGCAGTACTTC
TRBV20-1	17	TRBD1	TRBJ1-2	many	CSALLPRTGDLNYGYTF	TGCAGTGCACTACTTCCCCGGACAGGAGACCTTAACTATGGCTACACCTTC
TRBV19	12	NA	TRBJ1-2	NA	CASSMSLRGYTF	TGTGCCAGTAGTATGTCCCTTCGTGGCTACACCTTC
TRBV6-2/TRBV6-3	12	NA	TRBJ1-2	many	CASSYSELGYTF	TGTGCCAGCAGTTACTCAGAACTTGGCTACACCTTC
TRBV5-1	13	TRBD1	TRBJ2-1	many	CASSSGQNNEQFF	TGCGCCAGCAGCTCGGGACAGAACAATGAGCAGTTCTTC
TRBV6-2/TRBV6-3	14	NA	TRBJ2-7	few	CASSYSGITYEQYF	TGTGCCAGCAGTTATTCAGGGATAACCTACGAGCAGTACTTC